This T cell receptor (beta chain) comes out of a study of blood T cell repertoires in COVID-19. The V end was cut by 0 bases, the J end by 10 bases, with 13 bases between. Germline-derived CDR1 and CDR2 are SGHRS and YFSETQ. The CDR3 loop spans 14 amino acids. Method: immunoSEQ multiplex PCR; TCRdb's copy keeps in-frame clones and lacks some. The profile covers 200,000 to 250,000 clones, with 75% to 90% appearing a single time and roughly 5.1% taken by the ten largest. This receptor was identified in a woman in her 70s with COVID-19, enrolled during active disease. Sequencing was done on a sample of peripheral blood. The rearrangement joins TRBV5-1 to TRBJ1-4; D gene ambiguous. In DNA form, the CDR3 reads TGCGCCAGCAGCTTGGTGTCGCAGGATGGAAAACTGTTTTTT. The encoded protein is CASSLVSQDGKLFF.